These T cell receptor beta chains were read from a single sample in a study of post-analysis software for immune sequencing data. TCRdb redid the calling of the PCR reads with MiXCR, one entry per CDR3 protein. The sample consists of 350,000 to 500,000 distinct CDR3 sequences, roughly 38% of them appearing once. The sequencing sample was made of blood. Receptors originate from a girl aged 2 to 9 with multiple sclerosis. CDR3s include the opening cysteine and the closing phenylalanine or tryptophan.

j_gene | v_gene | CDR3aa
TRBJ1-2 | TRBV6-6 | CASSYSREMVRGYTF
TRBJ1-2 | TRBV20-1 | CSAEAANYGYTF
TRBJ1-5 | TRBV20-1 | CSARGENTQHF
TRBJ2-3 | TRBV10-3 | CAIGRRGDTDTQYF
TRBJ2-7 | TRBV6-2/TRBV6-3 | CASSRGRSYEQYF
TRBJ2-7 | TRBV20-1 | CSARVLFGRTFPTQQYF
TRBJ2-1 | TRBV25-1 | CASSASLIRRGVSASEQFF
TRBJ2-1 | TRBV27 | CASSFRGPSTNEQFF
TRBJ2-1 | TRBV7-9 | CASSLSRDNEQFF
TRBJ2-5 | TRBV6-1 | CASSRTSLETQYF
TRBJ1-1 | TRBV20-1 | CSAREGTGKAEAFF
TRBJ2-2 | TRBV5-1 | CASSLGLAGSNTGELFF
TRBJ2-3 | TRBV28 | CASSLGLAGDADTQYF
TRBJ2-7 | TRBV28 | CASSPNRGLQTYEQYF
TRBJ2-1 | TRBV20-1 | CSASKAGGSYNEQFF
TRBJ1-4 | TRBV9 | CASSVGDRVSTNEKLFF
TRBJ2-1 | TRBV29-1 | CSGDSGSSYNEQFF
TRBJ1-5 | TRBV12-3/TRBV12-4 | CASSLVGSNQPQHF
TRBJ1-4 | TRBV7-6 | CASSLAQGSEKLFF
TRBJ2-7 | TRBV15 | CATSGGQGTSSYEQYF
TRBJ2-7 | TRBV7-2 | CASSLIPDSYEQYF
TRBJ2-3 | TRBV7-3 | CASSLTGTAYTDTQYF
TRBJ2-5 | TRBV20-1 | CSARVLAGAQETQYF
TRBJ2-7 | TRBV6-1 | CASSELRSSYEQYF
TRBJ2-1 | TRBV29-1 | CSVEGPSAGEQFF
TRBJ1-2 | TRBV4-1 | CASREVQGQGANGYTF
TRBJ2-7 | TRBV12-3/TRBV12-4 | CTSSSPRGQGNYEQYF
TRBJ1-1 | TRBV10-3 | CAISLTGRAEAFF
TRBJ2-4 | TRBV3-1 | CASSQSGTTGNIQYF
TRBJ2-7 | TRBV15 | CATSRTSQVVTYEQYF
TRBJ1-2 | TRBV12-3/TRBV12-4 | CASSRFGQIHYGYTF
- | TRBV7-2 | CASSISDPGTTYEQYF
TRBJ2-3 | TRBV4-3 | CASSQVWRATDTQYF